This paragraph covers one T cell receptor (beta chain) sequence. The ends were cut back, 8 bases at V and 0 bases at J, with 13 bases in the middle. Germline loops: CDR1 MRHNA, CDR2 SNTAGT. The CDR3 is made up of 15 amino acids. Some clones are missing from TCRdb's copy, which holds only in-frame ones; the method was immunoSEQ multiplex PCR. The table has nearly 70,000 clones, just under 95% seen once. The receptor was isolated from a man aged 35-49 years with rheumatoid arthritis. What was sequenced was PBMCs. This chain uses TRBV6-4 with TRBJ2-2; no clear D gene. The CDR3 bases are TGTGCCAGCCGATCAGATATATCGAACACCGGGGAGCTGTTTTTT. Its translation: CASRSDISNTGELFF.